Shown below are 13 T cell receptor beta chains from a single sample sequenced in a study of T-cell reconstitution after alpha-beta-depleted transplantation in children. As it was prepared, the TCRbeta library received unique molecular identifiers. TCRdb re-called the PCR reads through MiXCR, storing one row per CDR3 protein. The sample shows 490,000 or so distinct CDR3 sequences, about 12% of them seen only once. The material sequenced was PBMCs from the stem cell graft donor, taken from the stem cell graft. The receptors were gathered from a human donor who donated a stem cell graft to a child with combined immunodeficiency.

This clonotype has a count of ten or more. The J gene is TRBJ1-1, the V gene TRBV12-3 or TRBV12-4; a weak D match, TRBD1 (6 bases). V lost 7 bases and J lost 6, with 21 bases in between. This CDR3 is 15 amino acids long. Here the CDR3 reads CASTPGDKLFSEAFF. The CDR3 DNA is TGTGCCAGCACCCCCGGGGACAAGCTCTTCTCTGAAGCTTTCTTT.

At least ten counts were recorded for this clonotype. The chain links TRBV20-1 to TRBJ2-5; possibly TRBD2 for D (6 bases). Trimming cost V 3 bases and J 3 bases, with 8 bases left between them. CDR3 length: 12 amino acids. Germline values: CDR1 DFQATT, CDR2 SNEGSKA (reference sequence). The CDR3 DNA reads TGCAGTGCTAGCGGGAGTGAAGAGACCCAGTACTTC. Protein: CSASGSEETQYF.

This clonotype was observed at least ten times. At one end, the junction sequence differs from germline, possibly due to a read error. DNA for the CDR3: TGCGCCAGCAGCTCGACAGGGGATACGCAGTATTTT. This encodes CASSSTGDTQYF. This sequence joins TRBV7-2 and TRBJ2-3, with 7 positions matching TRBD1. CDR1 SGHTA and CDR2 FQGNSA come from the germline V gene. The CDR3 extends over 12 amino acids.

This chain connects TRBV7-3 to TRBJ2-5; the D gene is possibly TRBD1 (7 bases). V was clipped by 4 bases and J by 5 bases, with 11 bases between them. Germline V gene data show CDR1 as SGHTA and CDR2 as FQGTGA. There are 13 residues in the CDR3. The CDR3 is CASSYQGGETQYF. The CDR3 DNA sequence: TGTGCCAGCAGCTATCAGGGGGGTGAGACCCAGTACTTC.

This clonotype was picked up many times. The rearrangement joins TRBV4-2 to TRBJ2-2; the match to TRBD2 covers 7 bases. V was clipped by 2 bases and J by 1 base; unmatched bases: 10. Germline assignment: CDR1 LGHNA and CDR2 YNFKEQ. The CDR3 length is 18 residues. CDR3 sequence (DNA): TGTGCCAGCAGCCAAATAGACGGGGGACTACTGAACACCGGGGAGCTGTTTTTT. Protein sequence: CASSQIDGGLLNTGELFF.

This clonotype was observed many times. The CDR3 sequence is CASSLATGTASYEQYF. The CDR3 nucleotides read TGTGCCAGCAGCTTGGCCACCGGGACGGCTTCCTACGAGCAGTACTTC. This chain connects TRBV7-8 to TRBJ2-7, with D perhaps assigned TRBD1 or TRBD2 (5 bases each). V shed 3 bases and J shed 1 base, with 16 bases lying between them. CDR1 is SGHVS and CDR2 is FQNEAQ in the germline V gene. This CDR3 spans 16 amino acids.

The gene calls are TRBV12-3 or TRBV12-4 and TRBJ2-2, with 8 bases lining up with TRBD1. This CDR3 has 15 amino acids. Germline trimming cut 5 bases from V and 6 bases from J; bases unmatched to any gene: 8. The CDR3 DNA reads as TGTGCCAGCAGTGGGGACAGGCGTTCTGCCGGGGAGCTGTTTTTT. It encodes CASSGDRRSAGELFF.

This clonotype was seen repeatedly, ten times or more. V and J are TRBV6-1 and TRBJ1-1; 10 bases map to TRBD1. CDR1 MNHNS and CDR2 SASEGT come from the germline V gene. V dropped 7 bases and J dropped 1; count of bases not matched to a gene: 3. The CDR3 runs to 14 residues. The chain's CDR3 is CASKDRGANTEAFF. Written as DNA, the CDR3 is TGTGCCAGCAAGGACAGGGGGGCGAACACTGAAGCTTTCTTT.

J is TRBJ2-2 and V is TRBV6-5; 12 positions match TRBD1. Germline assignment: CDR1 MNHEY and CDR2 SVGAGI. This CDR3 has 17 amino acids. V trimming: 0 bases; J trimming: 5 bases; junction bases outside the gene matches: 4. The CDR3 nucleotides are TGTGCCAGCAGTTACTCTGGGACAGGGGGCTTTACCGGGGAGCTGTTTTTT. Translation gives CASSYSGTGGFTGELFF.

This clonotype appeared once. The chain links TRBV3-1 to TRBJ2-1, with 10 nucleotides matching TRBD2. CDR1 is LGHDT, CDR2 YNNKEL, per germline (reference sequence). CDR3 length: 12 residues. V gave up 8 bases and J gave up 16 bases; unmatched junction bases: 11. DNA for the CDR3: TGTGCCAGCCGCCCTAGCGGGGGAGCGGAATTCTTC. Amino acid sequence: CASRPSGGAEFF.

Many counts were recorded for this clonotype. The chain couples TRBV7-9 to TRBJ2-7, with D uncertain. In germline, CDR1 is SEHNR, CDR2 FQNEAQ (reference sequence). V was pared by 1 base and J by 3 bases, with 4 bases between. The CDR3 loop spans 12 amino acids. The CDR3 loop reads CASSLVHYEQYF. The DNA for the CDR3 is TGTGCCAGCAGCTTAGTCCACTACGAGCAGTACTTC.

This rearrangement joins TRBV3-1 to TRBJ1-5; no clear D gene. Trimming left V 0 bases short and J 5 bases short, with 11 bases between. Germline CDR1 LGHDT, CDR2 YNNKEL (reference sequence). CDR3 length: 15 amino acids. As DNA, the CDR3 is TGTGCCAGCAGCCAAGATTCAAGAAGGGATCAGCCCCAGCATTTT. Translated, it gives CASSQDSRRDQPQHF. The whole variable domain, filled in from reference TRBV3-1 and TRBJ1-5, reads DTAVSQTPKYLVTQMGNDKSIKCEQNLGHDTMYWYKQDSKKFLKIMFSYNNKELIINETVPNRFSPKSPDKAHLNLHINSLELGDSAVYFCASSQDSRRDQPQHFGDGTRLSIL.

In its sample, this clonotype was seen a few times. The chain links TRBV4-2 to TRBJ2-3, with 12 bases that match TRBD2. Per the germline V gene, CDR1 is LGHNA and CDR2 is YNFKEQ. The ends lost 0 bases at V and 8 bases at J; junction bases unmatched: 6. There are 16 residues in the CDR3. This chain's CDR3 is CASSQDTSGGPGTQYF. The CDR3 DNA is TGTGCCAGCAGCCAAGATACTAGCGGGGGGCCAGGTACGCAGTATTTT.